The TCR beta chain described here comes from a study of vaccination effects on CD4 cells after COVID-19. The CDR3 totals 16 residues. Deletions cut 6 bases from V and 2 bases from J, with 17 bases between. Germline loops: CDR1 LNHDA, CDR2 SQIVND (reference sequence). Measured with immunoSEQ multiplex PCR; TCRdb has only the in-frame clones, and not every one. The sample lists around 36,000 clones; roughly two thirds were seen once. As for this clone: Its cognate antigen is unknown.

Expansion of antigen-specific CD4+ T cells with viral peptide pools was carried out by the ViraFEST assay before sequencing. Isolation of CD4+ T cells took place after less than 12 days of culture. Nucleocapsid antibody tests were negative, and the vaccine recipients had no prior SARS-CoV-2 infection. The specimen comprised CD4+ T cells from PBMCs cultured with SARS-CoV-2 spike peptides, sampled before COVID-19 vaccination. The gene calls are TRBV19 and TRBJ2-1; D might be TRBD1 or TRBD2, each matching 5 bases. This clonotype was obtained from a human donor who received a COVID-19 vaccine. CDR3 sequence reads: CASSPGAGRAYNEQFF. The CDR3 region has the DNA TGTGCCAGTAGCCCTGGGGCGGGCCGCGCCTACAATGAGCAGTTCTTC.